This T cell receptor (beta chain) stems from a study of beta chain features in type 1 diabetes. Expressed TCRB transcripts were sequenced because the entire RNA isolate underwent reverse transcription. Method: immunoSEQ multiplex PCR; TCRdb's copy keeps in-frame clones and lacks some. The sample carries a few hundred thousand clones, 14% recorded once. The CDR3 length is 16 residues. The trim removed 8 bases at V and 3 bases at J, leaving 14 bases unmatched. From germline, CDR1 is LNHDA and CDR2 SQIVND (reference sequence). This sequence originates from a man aged 25 to 40 in good health. The sample was central memory CD4+ T cells from blood. V usage is TRBV19 and J usage is TRBJ2-7; 9 nucleotides line up with TRBD1. The CDR3 is CASRSRKTGGDYEQYF. The CDR3, as DNA: TGTGCCAGTCGGTCAAGAAAGACAGGGGGAGACTACGAGCAGTACTTC.